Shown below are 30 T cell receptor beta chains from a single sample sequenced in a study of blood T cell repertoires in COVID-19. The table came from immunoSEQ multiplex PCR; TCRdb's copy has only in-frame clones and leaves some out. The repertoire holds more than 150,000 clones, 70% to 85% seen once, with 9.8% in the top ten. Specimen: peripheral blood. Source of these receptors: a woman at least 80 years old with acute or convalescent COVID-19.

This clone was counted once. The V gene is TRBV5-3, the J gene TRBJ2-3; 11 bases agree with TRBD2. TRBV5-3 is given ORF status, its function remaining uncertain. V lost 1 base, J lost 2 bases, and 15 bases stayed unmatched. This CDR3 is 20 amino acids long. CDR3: CARSLKNLVRTSGLTDTQYF. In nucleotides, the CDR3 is TGTGCCAGAAGCTTGAAGAACCTGGTCAGGACTAGCGGGCTCACAGATACGCAGTATTTT.

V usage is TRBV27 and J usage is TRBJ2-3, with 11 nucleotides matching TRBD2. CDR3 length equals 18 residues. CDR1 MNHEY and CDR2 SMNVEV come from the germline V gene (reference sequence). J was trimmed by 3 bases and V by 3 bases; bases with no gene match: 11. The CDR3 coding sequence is TGTGCCAGCAGTTTTCAGCGCCTAGCGGGGGGTGGGACAGATACGCAGTATTTT. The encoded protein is CASSFQRLAGGGTDTQYF.

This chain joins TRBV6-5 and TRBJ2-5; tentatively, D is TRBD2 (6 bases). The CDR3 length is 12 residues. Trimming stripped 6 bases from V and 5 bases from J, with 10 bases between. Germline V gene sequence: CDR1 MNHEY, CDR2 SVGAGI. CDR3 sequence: CASRRGSETQYF. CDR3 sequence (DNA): TGTGCCAGCAGGCGGGGAAGCGAGACCCAGTACTTC.

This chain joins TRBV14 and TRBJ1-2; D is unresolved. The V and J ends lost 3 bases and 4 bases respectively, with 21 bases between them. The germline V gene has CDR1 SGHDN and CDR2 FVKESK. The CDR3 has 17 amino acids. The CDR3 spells CASSQSEGTRTVYGYTF. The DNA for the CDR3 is TGTGCCAGCAGCCAGAGCGAGGGTACCCGGACGGTCTATGGCTACACCTTC.

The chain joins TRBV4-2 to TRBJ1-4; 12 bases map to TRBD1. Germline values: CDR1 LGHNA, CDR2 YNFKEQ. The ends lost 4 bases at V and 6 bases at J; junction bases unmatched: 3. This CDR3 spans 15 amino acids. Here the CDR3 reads CASSLGTGGDEKLFF. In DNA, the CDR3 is TGTGCCAGCAGCCTTGGGACAGGGGGCGATGAAAAACTGTTTTTT.

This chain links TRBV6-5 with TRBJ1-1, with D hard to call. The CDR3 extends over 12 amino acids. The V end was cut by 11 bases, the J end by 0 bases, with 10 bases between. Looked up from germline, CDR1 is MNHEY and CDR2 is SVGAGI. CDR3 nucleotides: TGTGCCGCGCGTACGATGAACACTGAAGCTTTCTTT. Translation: CAARTMNTEAFF.

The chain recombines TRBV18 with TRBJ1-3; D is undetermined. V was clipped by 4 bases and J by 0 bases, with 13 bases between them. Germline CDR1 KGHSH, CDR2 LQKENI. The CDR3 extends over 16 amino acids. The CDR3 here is CASSLPPAGSGNTIYF. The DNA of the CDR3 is TGTGCCAGCTCACTACCGCCTGCGGGCTCTGGAAACACCATATATTTT. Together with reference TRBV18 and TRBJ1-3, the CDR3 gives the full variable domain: NAGVMQNPRHLVRRRGQEARLRCSPMKGHSHVYWYRQLPEEGLKFMVYLQKENIIDESGMPKERFSAEFPKEGPSILRIQQVVRGDSAAYFCASSLPPAGSGNTIYFGEGSWLTVV.

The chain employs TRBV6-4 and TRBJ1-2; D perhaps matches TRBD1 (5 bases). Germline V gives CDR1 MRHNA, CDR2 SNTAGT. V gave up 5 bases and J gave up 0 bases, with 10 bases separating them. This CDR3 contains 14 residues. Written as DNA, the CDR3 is TGTGCCAGCAGTTCCGACAGCTCTAACTATGGCTACACCTTC. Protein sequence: CASSSDSSNYGYTF.

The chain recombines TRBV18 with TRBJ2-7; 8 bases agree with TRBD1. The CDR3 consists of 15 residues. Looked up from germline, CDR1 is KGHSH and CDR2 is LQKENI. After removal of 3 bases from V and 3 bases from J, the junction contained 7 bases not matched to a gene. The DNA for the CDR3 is TGTGCCAGCTCACCGAAGGACAGGGCCGTCTACGAGCAGTACTTC. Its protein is CASSPKDRAVYEQYF. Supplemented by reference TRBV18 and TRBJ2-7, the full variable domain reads NAGVMQNPRHLVRRRGQEARLRCSPMKGHSHVYWYRQLPEEGLKFMVYLQKENIIDESGMPKERFSAEFPKEGPSILRIQQVVRGDSAAYFCASSPKDRAVYEQYFGPGTRLTVT.

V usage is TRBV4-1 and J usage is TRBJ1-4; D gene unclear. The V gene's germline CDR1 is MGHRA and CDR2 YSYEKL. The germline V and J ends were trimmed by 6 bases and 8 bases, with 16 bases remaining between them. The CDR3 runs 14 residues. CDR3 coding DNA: TGCGCCAGCAGGGGCACCCTTGTCGAGGAAAAACTGTTTTTT. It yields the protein CASRGTLVEEKLFF.

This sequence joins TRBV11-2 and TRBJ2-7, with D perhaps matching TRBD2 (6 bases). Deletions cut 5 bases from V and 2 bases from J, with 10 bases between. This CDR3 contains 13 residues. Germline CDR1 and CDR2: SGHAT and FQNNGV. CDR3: CASSQGGPYEQYF. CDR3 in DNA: TGTGCCAGCAGCCAGGGAGGCCCCTACGAGCAGTACTTC.

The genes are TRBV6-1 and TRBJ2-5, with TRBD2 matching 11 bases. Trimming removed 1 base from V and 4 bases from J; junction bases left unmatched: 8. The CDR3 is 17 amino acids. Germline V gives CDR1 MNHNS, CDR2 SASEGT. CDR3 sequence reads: CASSEGLLAGASETQYF. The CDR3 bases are TGTGCCAGCAGTGAAGGACTACTAGCGGGGGCTTCAGAGACCCAGTACTTC.

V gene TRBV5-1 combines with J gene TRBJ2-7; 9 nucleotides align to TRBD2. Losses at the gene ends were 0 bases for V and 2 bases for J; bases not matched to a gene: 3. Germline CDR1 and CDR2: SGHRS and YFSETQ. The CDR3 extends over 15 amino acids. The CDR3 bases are TGCGCCAGCAGCTTGGGTAGCGGGGGAACCTACGAGCAGTACTTC. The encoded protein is CASSLGSGGTYEQYF.

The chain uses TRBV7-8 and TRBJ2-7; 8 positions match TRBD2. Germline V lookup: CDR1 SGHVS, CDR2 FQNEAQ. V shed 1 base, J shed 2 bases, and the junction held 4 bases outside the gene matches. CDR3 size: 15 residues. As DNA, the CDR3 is TGTGCCAGCAGCTTAGTAGTAGCGGGACCCTACGAGCAGTACTTC. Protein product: CASSLVVAGPYEQYF.

CDR3 DNA: TGTGCCAGCCGAGGAGGCAGGGGGAACACTGAAGCTTTCTTT. This encodes CASRGGRGNTEAFF. The chain links TRBV3-1 (or the pseudogene TRBV3-2) to TRBJ1-1, with a weak D call TRBD1 (6 bases). Germline CDR1 LGHDT, CDR2 YNNKEL (reference sequence). Deletions cut 8 bases from V and 1 base from J, with 14 bases between. The CDR3 extends over 14 amino acids.

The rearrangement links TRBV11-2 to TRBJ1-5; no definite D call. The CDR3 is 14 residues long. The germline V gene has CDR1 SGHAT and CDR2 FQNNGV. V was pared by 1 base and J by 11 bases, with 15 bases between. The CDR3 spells CASSLATGSAAQHF. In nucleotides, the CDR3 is TGTGCCAGCAGCTTAGCGACTGGATCAGCGGCCCAGCATTTT.

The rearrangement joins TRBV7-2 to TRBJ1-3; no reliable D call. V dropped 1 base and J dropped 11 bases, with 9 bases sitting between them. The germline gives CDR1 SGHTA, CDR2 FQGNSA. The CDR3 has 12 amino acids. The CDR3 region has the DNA TGTGCCAGCAGCTTAGAAATCCCCGCCATATATTTT. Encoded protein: CASSLEIPAIYF.

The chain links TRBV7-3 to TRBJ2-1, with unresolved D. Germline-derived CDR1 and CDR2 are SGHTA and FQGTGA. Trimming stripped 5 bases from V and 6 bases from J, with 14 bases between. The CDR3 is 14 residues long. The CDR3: CASSPDFGFNEQFF. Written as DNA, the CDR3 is TGTGCCAGCAGCCCCGACTTTGGCTTCAATGAGCAGTTCTTC.

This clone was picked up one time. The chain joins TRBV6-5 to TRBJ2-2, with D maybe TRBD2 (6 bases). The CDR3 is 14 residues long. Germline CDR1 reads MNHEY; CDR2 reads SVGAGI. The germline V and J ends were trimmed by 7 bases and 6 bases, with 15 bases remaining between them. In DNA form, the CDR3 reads TGTGCCAGCATCTACTCTGGAGGGGCCGGGGAGCTGTTTTTT. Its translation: CASIYSGGAGELFF.

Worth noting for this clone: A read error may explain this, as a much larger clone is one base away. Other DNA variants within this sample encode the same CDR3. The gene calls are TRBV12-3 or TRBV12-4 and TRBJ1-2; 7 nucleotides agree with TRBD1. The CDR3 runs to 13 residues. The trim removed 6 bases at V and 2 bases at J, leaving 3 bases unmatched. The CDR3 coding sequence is TGTGCCAGCAGCCCGGACAGGAACTATGGCTACACCTTC. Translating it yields CASSPDRNYGYTF.

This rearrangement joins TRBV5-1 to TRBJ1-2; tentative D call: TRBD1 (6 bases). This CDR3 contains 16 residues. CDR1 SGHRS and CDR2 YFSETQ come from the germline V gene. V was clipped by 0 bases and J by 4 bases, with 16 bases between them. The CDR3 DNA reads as TGCGCCAGCAGCTTGGCCGTAGGGGGGGACATCTATGGCTACACCTTC. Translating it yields CASSLAVGGDIYGYTF. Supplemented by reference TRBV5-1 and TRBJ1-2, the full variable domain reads KAGVTQTPRYLIKTRGQQVTLSCSPISGHRSVSWYQQTPGQGLQFLFEYFSETQRNKGNFPGRFSGRQFSNSRSEMNVSTLELGDSALYLCASSLAVGGDIYGYTFGSGTRLTVV.

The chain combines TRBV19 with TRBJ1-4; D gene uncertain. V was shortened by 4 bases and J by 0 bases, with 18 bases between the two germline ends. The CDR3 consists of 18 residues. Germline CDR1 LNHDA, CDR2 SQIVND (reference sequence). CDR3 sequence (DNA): TGTGCCAGTAGTAACCCCCGGCAGGCCCTTGCAACTAATGAAAAACTGTTTTTT. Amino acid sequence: CASSNPRQALATNEKLFF.

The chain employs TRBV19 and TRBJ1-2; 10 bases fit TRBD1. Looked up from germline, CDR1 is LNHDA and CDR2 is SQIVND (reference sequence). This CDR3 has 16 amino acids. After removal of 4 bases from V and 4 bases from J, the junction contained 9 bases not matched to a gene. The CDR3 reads CASSSGATGGSYGYTF. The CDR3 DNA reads TGTGCCAGTAGTAGCGGGGCGACAGGGGGCTCCTATGGCTACACCTTC.

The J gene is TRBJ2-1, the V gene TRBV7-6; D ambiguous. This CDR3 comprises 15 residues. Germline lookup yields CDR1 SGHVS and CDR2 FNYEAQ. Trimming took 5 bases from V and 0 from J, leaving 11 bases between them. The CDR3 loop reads CASSVLTGSYNEQFF. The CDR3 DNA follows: TGTGCCAGCAGCGTCCTCACGGGCTCCTACAATGAGCAGTTCTTC.

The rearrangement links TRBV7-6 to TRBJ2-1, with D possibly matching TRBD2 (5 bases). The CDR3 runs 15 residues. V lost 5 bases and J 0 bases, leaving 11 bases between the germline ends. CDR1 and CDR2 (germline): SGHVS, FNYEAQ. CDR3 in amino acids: CASSPERVSYNEQFF. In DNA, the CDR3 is TGTGCCAGCAGCCCCGAGAGGGTCTCCTACAATGAGCAGTTCTTC. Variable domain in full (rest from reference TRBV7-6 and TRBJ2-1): GAGVSQSPRYKVTKRGQDVALRCDPISGHVSLYWYRQALGQGPEFLTYFNYEAQQDKSGLPNDRFSAERPEGSISTLTIQRTEQRDSAMYRCASSPERVSYNEQFFGPGTRLTVL.

As DNA, the CDR3 is TGTGCCAGCAGCTCACCCGGGACACCATCCTACAATGAGCAGTTCTTC. Residues: CASSSPGTPSYNEQFF. The chain has TRBV5-4 and TRBJ2-1; possibly TRBD1 for D (6 bases). The CDR3 covers 16 residues. Trimming shortened V by 3 bases and J by 1 base, and 14 bases separated the two germline ends. The germline CDR1 and CDR2 sequences are SGHNT and YYREEE (reference sequence).

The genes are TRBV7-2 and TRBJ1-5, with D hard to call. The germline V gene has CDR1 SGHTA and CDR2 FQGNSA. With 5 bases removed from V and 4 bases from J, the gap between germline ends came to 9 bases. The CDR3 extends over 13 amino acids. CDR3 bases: TGTGCCAGCAGCCAGGACTTAAATCAGCCCCAGCATTTT. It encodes CASSQDLNQPQHF.

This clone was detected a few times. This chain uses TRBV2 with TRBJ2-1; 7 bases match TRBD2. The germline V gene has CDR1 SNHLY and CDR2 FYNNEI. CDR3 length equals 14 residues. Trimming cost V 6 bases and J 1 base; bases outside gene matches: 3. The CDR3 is CASRGGSSYNEQFF. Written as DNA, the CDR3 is TGTGCCAGCAGGGGCGGGAGTTCCTACAATGAGCAGTTCTTC. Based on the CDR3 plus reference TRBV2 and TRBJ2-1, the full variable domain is EPEVTQTPSHQVTQMGQEVILRCVPISNHLYFYWYRQILGQKVEFLVSFYNNEISEKSEIFDDQFSVERPDGSNFTLKIRSTKLEDSAMYFCASRGGSSYNEQFFGPGTRLTVL.

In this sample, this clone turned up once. In DNA, the CDR3 is TGTGCCAGCAGGATGAGGAGAATGACAGGGAATGAGCAGTTCTTC. Translating gives CASRMRRMTGNEQFF. This chain uses TRBV27 with TRBJ2-1, with TRBD1 identical over 7 bases. The V gene's germline CDR1 is MNHEY and CDR2 SMNVEV (reference sequence). V was pared by 6 bases and J by 7 bases, with 12 bases of the junction left unmatched. The CDR3 sequence is 15 residues long.

Here the CDR3 DNA reads TGCGCCAGCAGCTTGTACCCTATTGATGTGAACACTGAAGCTTTCTTT. Translation: CASSLYPIDVNTEAFF. The chain has TRBV5-1 and TRBJ1-1, with D hard to call. The CDR3 is made up of 16 amino acids. Germline values: CDR1 SGHRS, CDR2 YFSETQ. Trimming took off 1 base at V and 0 bases at J, with 13 bases between the two ends.